This passage covers 26 T cell receptor beta chains from one sample sequenced in a study of T cell clonotyping in hematopoietic cell transplantation. The protocol was immunoSEQ multiplex PCR, while the TCRdb copy is restricted to in-frame clones and leaves out a portion. The sample lists tens of thousands of clones, 95% occurring once. The sequenced material came from peripheral blood mononuclear cells. These receptors originate from a man aged 25 to 45 in good health. Some clones in this sample may be carry-over from other donors' samples.

V usage is TRBV19 and J usage is TRBJ1-1; the match to TRBD1 covers 8 bases. The CDR3 loop spans 13 amino acids. Germline V CDR1 and CDR2: LNHDA, SQIVND (reference sequence). The V and J ends lost 7 bases and 2 bases, in that order; junction bases with no gene match: 3. CDR3 DNA: TGTGCCAGTATTCCAGGGGGCAACACTGAAGCTTTCTTT. Amino acid sequence: CASIPGGNTEAFF. Combining the CDR3 with reference TRBV19 and TRBJ1-1 gives the whole variable domain DGGITQSPKYLFRKEGQNVTLSCEQNLNHDAMYWYRQDPGQGLRLIYYSQIVNDFQKGDIAEGYSVSREKKESFPLTVTSAQKNPTAFYLCASIPGGNTEAFFGQGTRLTVV.

This clone was seen only a few times. V usage is TRBV11-3 and J usage is TRBJ1-3, with 7 bases fitting TRBD1. V shed 5 bases and J 0 bases; nucleotides not matched to a gene: 7. Germline CDR1 reads SGHNT; CDR2 reads YENEEA. This CDR3 spans 16 amino acids. The CDR3 DNA is TGTGCCAGCAGCCTCGGAGGGACAGCCTCTGGAAACACCATATATTTT. Residues: CASSLGGTASGNTIYF.

The chain is built from TRBV7-2 and TRBJ1-4; 10 bases match TRBD1. The CDR3 runs 16 residues. V dropped 3 bases and J dropped 5; count of bases not matched to a gene: 6. The germline V gene encodes CDR1 SGHTA and CDR2 FQGNSA. CDR3 in amino acids: CASSFRQGAINEKLFF. The CDR3 nucleotides read TGTGCCAGCAGCTTCCGACAGGGGGCCATCAATGAAAAACTGTTTTTT.

V and J are TRBV19 and TRBJ2-4; 10 bases agree with TRBD1. The germline CDR1 and CDR2 sequences are LNHDA and SQIVND (reference sequence). CDR3 length equals 14 residues. J gave up 8 bases and V 5 bases, and 6 bases lay outside the gene matches. The CDR3 sequence is CASSVGQGIDIQYF. The CDR3 coding sequence is TGTGCCAGTAGTGTGGGACAGGGGATTGACATTCAGTACTTC.

This CDR3 is CASSYRPSSYEQYF. CDR3 nucleotide sequence: TGTGCCAGCAGTTACCGGCCAAGCTCCTACGAGCAGTACTTC. The rearrangement links TRBV6-5 to TRBJ2-7; no firm D call. The germline V gene encodes CDR1 MNHEY and CDR2 SVGAGI. V lost 2 bases and J lost 0, with 8 bases in between. This CDR3 region has 14 residues.

As DNA, the CDR3 is TGTGCCAGCAGTGAACGGACCCCGAAAGCGGGTTATGGCTACACCTTC. It is translated as CASSERTPKAGYGYTF. This chain links TRBV6-1 with TRBJ1-2; D is unclear. CDR1 and CDR2 from the germline V gene are MNHNS and SASEGT. The CDR3 runs to 16 residues. V lost 2 bases to trimming and J lost 5 bases, with 18 bases between them.

The chain uses TRBV9 and TRBJ1-1; no reliable D call. The V end was cut by 0 bases, the J end by 7 bases, with 13 bases between. This CDR3 is 14 amino acids long. CDR1 and CDR2 from the germline V gene are SGDLS and YYNGEE. The CDR3 sequence is CASSVAGLRDEAFF. The CDR3 DNA reads as TGTGCCAGCAGCGTAGCTGGGTTAAGGGATGAAGCTTTCTTT. The full variable domain, completed using reference TRBV9 and TRBJ1-1, is DSGVTQTPKHLITATGQRVTLRCSPRSGDLSVYWYQQSLDQGLQFLIQYYNGEERAKGNILERFSAQQFPDLHSELNLSSLELGDSALYFCASSVAGLRDEAFFGQGTRLTVV.

V is TRBV7-2 and J is TRBJ2-7; no firm D call. Per germline, CDR1 SGHTA and CDR2 FQGNSA. Trimming took 1 base from V and 2 from J, leaving 12 bases between them. The CDR3 runs to 15 residues. In nucleotides, the CDR3 is TGTGCCAGCAGCTTAGGTCGCAGGATTACCTACGAGCAGTACTTC. Protein sequence: CASSLGRRITYEQYF.

The J gene is TRBJ2-7, the V gene TRBV10-1, with 7 bases matching TRBD2. Germline assignment: CDR1 WNHNN and CDR2 SYGVQD (reference sequence). V shed 2 bases, J shed 6 bases, and the junction held 7 bases outside the gene matches. The CDR3 totals 14 residues. CDR3 region: CASSETSEGSEQYF. In DNA form, the CDR3 reads TGCGCCAGCAGTGAGACTAGCGAGGGGAGCGAGCAGTACTTC.

The chain is built from TRBV23-1 and TRBJ1-2, with D unclear. TRBV23-1 is an open reading frame, and its role is uncertain. The CDR3 runs 19 residues. V gave up 7 bases and J gave up 0 bases, with 27 bases separating them. CDR3 coding DNA: TGCGCCAGCACTCTCGTATTGCGGCTAACCCCTTTCTCTAACTATGGCTACACCTTC. Translating it yields CASTLVLRLTPFSNYGYTF.

The chain joins TRBV30 to TRBJ1-4; 9 nucleotides match TRBD1. The CDR3 is 16 amino acids. Looked up from germline, CDR1 is GTSNPN and CDR2 is SVGIG (reference sequence). V lost 1 base and J lost 2; bases outside the gene matches: 5. The CDR3, as DNA: TGTGCCTGGAGTGCCGGGACAGGGCTGACTAATGAAAAACTGTTTTTT. Protein sequence: CAWSAGTGLTNEKLFF.

The chain is built from TRBV15 and TRBJ1-5, with D unclear. V was cut by 9 bases and J by 0 bases, with 9 bases left in between. The length of the CDR3 is 13 residues. From germline, CDR1 is LNHNV and CDR2 YYDKDF (reference sequence). The CDR3 DNA sequence: TGTGCCACAGCGACGGATAGCAATCAGCCCCAGCATTTT. Translating gives CATATDSNQPQHF.

CDR3 residues: CASSYEAESQPQHF. CDR3 nucleotide sequence: TGTGCCAGCAGTTACGAGGCAGAGAGTCAGCCCCAGCATTTT. This chain uses TRBV6-7 with TRBJ1-5; the D is unclear. TRBV6-7 is an ORF, with its function uncertain. V lost 2 bases to trimming and J lost 6 bases, with 11 bases between them. The CDR3 is 14 residues long.

The rearrangement joins TRBV6-5 to TRBJ2-6; D gene unclear. CDR1 and CDR2 from the germline V gene are MNHEY and SVGAGI. This CDR3 is 13 amino acids long. V lost 6 bases, J lost 2 bases, and 5 bases lay in between. CDR3 loop: CASRTTGANVLTF. The CDR3 nucleotides are TGTGCCAGCAGGACAACTGGGGCCAACGTCCTGACTTTC.

J is TRBJ2-5 and V is TRBV13, with 7 nucleotides matching TRBD1. There are 16 residues in the CDR3. Germline-derived CDR1 and CDR2 are PRHDT and FYEKMQ (reference sequence). V was pared by 4 bases and J by 4 bases, with 12 bases of the junction left unmatched. This CDR3 reads CASSSSTGIGPETQYF. DNA for the CDR3: TGTGCCAGCAGCTCATCGACAGGGATAGGGCCAGAGACCCAGTACTTC.

The J gene is TRBJ2-1, the V gene TRBV7-2; D is uncertain. The V gene's germline CDR1 is SGHTA and CDR2 FQGNSA. This CDR3 comprises 13 residues. The germline V and J ends were trimmed by 5 bases and 5 bases, with 10 bases remaining between them. CDR3 DNA sequence: TGTGCCAGCAGCGTAGACTTGAACAATGAGCAGTTCTTC. Its protein product is CASSVDLNNEQFF.

In nucleotides, the CDR3 is TGTGCCAGCAGCCCGGACGTAAATAACTATGGCTACACCTTC. Translation: CASSPDVNNYGYTF. The chain uses TRBV11-3 and TRBJ1-2; D is undetermined. This CDR3 has 14 residues. Germline V gene sequence: CDR1 SGHNT, CDR2 YENEEA. Trimming left V 5 bases short and J 1 base short, with 11 bases between.

The rearrangement uses TRBV6-5 and TRBJ1-1; 9 positions agree with TRBD1. The V gene's germline CDR1 is MNHEY and CDR2 SVGAGI. The CDR3 spans 14 residues. V shed 2 bases, J shed 8 bases, and the junction held 6 bases outside the gene matches. This chain's CDR3 is CASSYAQGASEAFF. The CDR3 DNA follows: TGTGCCAGCAGTTACGCACAGGGGGCATCCGAAGCTTTCTTT.

This chain connects TRBV7-6 to TRBJ1-3; no definite D call. CDR1 is SGHVS, CDR2 FNYEAQ, per germline. The CDR3 extends over 12 amino acids. Trimming shortened V by 3 bases and J by 3 bases, and 3 bases separated the two germline ends. The CDR3 sequence is CASSLSGNTIYF. CDR3 DNA: TGTGCCAGCAGCTTGAGTGGAAACACCATATATTTT.

The genes are TRBV19 and TRBJ2-3, with a possible D match to TRBD2 (6 bases). The CDR3 is 17 residues long. Trimming shortened V by 2 bases and J by 2 bases, and 17 bases separated the two germline ends. Germline V lookup: CDR1 LNHDA, CDR2 SQIVND (reference sequence). The CDR3 reads CASSISGGAPITDTQYF. The CDR3 coding sequence is TGTGCCAGTAGTATATCAGGAGGGGCTCCGATCACAGATACGCAGTATTTT.

This CDR3 reads CAWDSRSLGYTF. For the CDR3, the DNA is TGTGCCTGGGACAGCCGTTCGCTGGGCTACACCTTC. The genes are TRBV30 and TRBJ1-2; TRBD1 is a possible D gene (5 bases). V was cut by 5 bases and J by 8 bases, with 15 bases left in between. The CDR3 runs to 12 residues. Germline assignment: CDR1 GTSNPN and CDR2 SVGIG (reference sequence).

J is TRBJ1-2 and V is TRBV6-5; TRBD1 matches 7 bases. J gave up 7 bases and V 6 bases, and 11 bases lay outside the gene matches. Germline loops: CDR1 MNHEY, CDR2 SVGAGI. The CDR3 sequence is 14 residues long. The CDR3 reads CASSRSDRASGYTF. DNA of the CDR3: TGTGCCAGCAGCCGCTCTGACAGGGCCTCTGGCTACACCTTC.

The V and J genes are TRBV10-3 and TRBJ1-5, with 10 bases fitting TRBD1. The V segment lost 10 bases and the J segment 4 bases; nucleotides outside the gene matches: 4. CDR1 and CDR2 (germline): ENHRY, SYGVKD. There are 13 residues in the CDR3. For the CDR3, the DNA is TGTGCCACCGGGACAGGGGTTAATCAGCCCCAGCATTTT. It codes for CATGTGVNQPQHF.

This chain uses TRBV7-2 with TRBJ2-7, with TRBD1 matching over 7 bases. There are 13 residues in the CDR3. Germline V gene data show CDR1 as SGHTA and CDR2 as FQGNSA. V shed 9 bases, J shed 4 bases, and the junction held 9 bases outside the gene matches. CDR3 nucleotides: TGTGCCAGTACCCAACGGGGACAGTACGAGCAGTACTTC. This sequence encodes CASTQRGQYEQYF.

The chain couples TRBV6-4 to TRBJ2-3; TRBD1 matches at 7 bases. CDR1 MRHNA and CDR2 SNTAGT come from the germline V gene. V shed 3 bases and J 1 base; nucleotides not matched to a gene: 4. The CDR3 loop spans 15 amino acids. The CDR3 sequence is CASSERGLGTDTQYF. CDR3 bases: TGTGCCAGCAGTGAGAGGGGGCTCGGCACAGATACGCAGTATTTT.

V and J are TRBV4-1 and TRBJ1-5; the D is unclear. With 1 base removed from V and 6 bases from J, the gap between germline ends came to 7 bases. The CDR3 has 13 residues. The germline V gene encodes CDR1 MGHRA and CDR2 YSYEKL. CDR3 bases: TGCGCCAGCAGCCAAGGACGGGGTCAGCCCCAGCATTTT. This gives the protein CASSQGRGQPQHF.